The rows below give T cell receptor beta chains drawn from one sample of a study of blood T cell repertoires in COVID-19. Assay used: immunoSEQ multiplex PCR; TCRdb lists only in-frame clones, some missing. The sample records roughly 300,000 clones, 75% to 95% being singletons. The sample was peripheral blood. All receptors derive from a young woman with COVID-19, enrolled during active disease. Each CDR3 is given with its conserved first and last residue. D genes are given only for firm matches. The size of a clone is reported for some rows only, either as once, few or many, or as a class for expanded clones.

CDR3nt	CDR3aa	v_gene	j_gene	abundance	d_gene
TGTGCCAGCAGTAGTAAATTAACTAACTATGGCTACACCTTC	CASSSKLTNYGYTF	TRBV5-4	TRBJ1-2	once	-
TGCGCCAGCAGCCAAGATCTAAGTGCGAACACTGAAGCTTTCTTT	CASSQDLSANTEAFF	TRBV4-3	TRBJ1-1	-	-
TGCGCCAGCAGCTCAGGGTTAACGGCAACTAATGAAAAACTGTTTTTT	CASSSGLTATNEKLFF	TRBV5-1	TRBJ1-4	-	-
TGTGCCAGCAGTTTGGGACAGGTTTATGGCTACACCTTC	CASSLGQVYGYTF	TRBV28	TRBJ1-2	-	TRBD1
TGTGCCAGCAGTGAATTGGCCAATGAGCAGTTCTTC	CASSELANEQFF	TRBV25-1	TRBJ2-1	-	-
TGCGCCAGCAGCCAACAAATAGCTGATGAGCAGTTCTTC	CASSQQIADEQFF	TRBV4-3	TRBJ2-1	-	-
TGTGCCAGCAGCCCCCCAGGGGCATCGGTCTACGAGCAGTACTTC	CASSPPGASVYEQYF	TRBV7-3	TRBJ2-7	-	-
TGTGCCAGCAGCTCCGGGACTGTGCAGTTCTTC	CASSSGTVQFF	TRBV7-3	TRBJ2-1	few	-
TGTGCCAGTAGAACGAGACAGGGGGAGACATACGAGCAGTACTTC	CASRTRQGETYEQYF	TRBV19	TRBJ2-7	-	TRBD1
TGTGCCACCAGCAGAGATGGACAGGAAGAGACCCAGTACTTC	CATSRDGQEETQYF	TRBV15	TRBJ2-5	-	TRBD1
TGTGCCAGCAGTTACGGCCAGGGGGAAACAGATACGCAGTATTTT	CASSYGQGETDTQYF	TRBV6-5	TRBJ2-3	-	TRBD1
TGTGCTAGTGGTTTGGGCCAGAGCACAGATACGCAGTATTTT	CASGLGQSTDTQYF	TRBV12-5	TRBJ2-3	-	-
TGTGCCAGCAGTTACCTACCCGCCGGGGAGCTGTTTTTT	CASSYLPAGELFF	TRBV6-5	TRBJ2-2	-	-
TGTGCCAGCAACGCGAGAGGGACAGGGAACTATGGCTACACCTTC	CASNARGTGNYGYTF	TRBV19	TRBJ1-2	once	TRBD1
TGTGCCAGCAGTCGGACAGGGACCGGAAACACCATATATTTT	CASSRTGTGNTIYF	TRBV6-5	TRBJ1-3	-	TRBD1
TGCGCCAGCAGCCAAAGCGTAGCGGGAGGCACCTACGAGCAGTACTTC	CASSQSVAGGTYEQYF	TRBV5-1	TRBJ2-7	-	TRBD2
TGTGCCAGCAGTGGGTTCGGGAGGAGCTCCTACGAGCAGTACTTC	CASSGFGRSSYEQYF	TRBV2	TRBJ2-7	-	TRBD2
TGTGCCAGCAGCCGCCCTGCGGGAGTGGGGGAGACCCAGTACTTC	CASSRPAGVGETQYF	TRBV7-9	TRBJ2-5	-	TRBD2
TGTGCCAGCAGTGGACAGGGGAGCTCCTACGAGCAGTACTTC	CASSGQGSSYEQYF	TRBV6-2/TRBV6-3	TRBJ2-7	-	TRBD1
TGCAGCGTTCCAAGGGGCAGCCTAACAGAACAGAACTATGGCTACACCTTC	CSVPRGSLTEQNYGYTF	TRBV29-1	TRBJ1-2	-	-
TGTGCCAGCAGCTTAACGGGAGCAGGGGCCAACTATGGCTACACCTTC	CASSLTGAGANYGYTF	TRBV7-3	TRBJ1-2	-	-
TGTGCCAGCACCAGGGCCCCACTAGCGGGAGGAGAGACCCAGTACTTC	CASTRAPLAGGETQYF	TRBV5-4	TRBJ2-5	few	TRBD2